This T cell receptor (beta chain) originates from a study of T cells in Graves' hyperthyroidism and ophthalmopathy. The CDR3 length is 15 residues. Trimming took 6 bases from V and 0 from J, leaving 12 bases between them. This clonotype has a count of ten or more. Newly diagnosed hyperthyroidism, duration under 2 months, in patients aged 18 to 65. Amplified TCR beta CDR3 regions came from RNA transcripts. The HTBI primer set served for first-round RT-PCR of the TCR CDR3. TCRdb reprocessed the multiplex PCR reads with MiXCR, giving one entry per CDR3 protein. The profile shows around 440,000 distinct CDR3 sequences, approximately 14% of them singletons.

This clonotype originated in a woman between 18 and 30 years old with Graves' hyperthyroidism. The sample was blood. V is TRBV12-3 or TRBV12-4 and J is TRBJ1-3, with TRBD1 as a possible D gene (5 bases). The chain's CDR3 is CASRPTGASGNTIYF. Written as DNA, the CDR3 is TGTGCCAGCAGACCCACCGGGGCCTCTGGAAACACCATATATTTT.